The present T cell receptor beta chain was sequenced within a study of blood T cell repertoires in COVID-19. Concerning this clone: Within the sample, other DNA sequences also encode this same CDR3.

Clones were sequenced by immunoSEQ multiplex PCR, and TCRdb holds only the in-frame ones, with some missing. The table lists roughly 380,000 clones, about four fifths of them singletons. This CDR3 is built from 12 residues. V lost 7 bases and J lost 3, with 7 bases in between. Germline V gene sequence: CDR1 SNHLY, CDR2 FYNNEI. The chain uses TRBV2 and TRBJ1-5; the D is unclear. The sample consisted of peripheral blood. The receptor comes from a human donor with acute or convalescent COVID-19. The donor label of this sample is uncertain. In DNA, the CDR3 is TGTGCCAGCACGGGTGACAATCAGCCCCAGCATTTT. Translation gives CASTGDNQPQHF.